These 28 T cell receptor beta chains share one sample of origin, sequenced in a study of blood T cells in healthy people across ages. Then a second PCR, running about 6 to 12 cycles, was carried out with a sample-barcoded 5' primer and a J-beta primer mix. Each CDR3 protein gets one entry after TCRdb re-called the 5' RACE reads with MiXCR. The repertoire holds 1,800,000 or so distinct CDR3 sequences, with approximately 39% as singletons. Sample: blood. Every receptor here comes from a human donor in good health.

J is TRBJ2-1 and V is TRBV30; D ambiguous. Trimming removed 0 bases at V and 10 bases at J, with 10 bases between. The germline gives CDR1 GTSNPN, CDR2 SVGIG (reference sequence). The CDR3 consists of 12 residues. CDR3 bases: TGTGCCTGGAGTGTAATAGGGCTCGAGCAGTTCTTC. It yields the protein CAWSVIGLEQFF.

This sequence joins TRBV5-1 and TRBJ2-7; TRBD2 aligns across 9 bases. Unmatched junction bases numbered 6, after V lost 3 bases and J lost 5 bases. Germline V lookup: CDR1 SGHRS, CDR2 YFSETQ. The CDR3 loop spans 14 amino acids. The CDR3 here is CASSSSAGGDEQYF. The CDR3 nucleotides read TGCGCCAGCAGCTCGTCAGCGGGGGGAGACGAGCAGTACTTC.

V usage is TRBV9 and J usage is TRBJ2-2; D is uncertain. The V gene's germline CDR1 is SGDLS and CDR2 YYNGEE. The V end lost 4 bases, the J end lost 3 bases, and 16 bases lay between the germline ends. The CDR3 contains 16 residues. CDR3 DNA: TGTGCCAGCAGCCCGTCAACCCCGTCAGACACCGGGGAGCTGTTTTTT. Residues: CASSPSTPSDTGELFF.

This clonotype was observed a handful of times. The genes are TRBV7-9 and TRBJ2-1; 12 bases line up with TRBD2. Germline V gene data show CDR1 as SEHNR and CDR2 as FQNEAQ (reference sequence). V dropped 2 bases and J dropped 2; count of bases not matched to a gene: 7. The CDR3 runs 18 residues. CDR3 protein: CASSLPSGGAGAYNEQFF. The CDR3 DNA is TGTGCCAGCAGCTTACCTAGCGGGGGGGCCGGGGCCTACAATGAGCAGTTCTTC. The full variable domain, in which reference TRBV7-9 and TRBJ2-1 provide the parts outside the CDR3, is DTGVSQNPRHKITKRGQNVTFRCDPISEHNRLYWYRQTLGQGPEFLTYFQNEAQLEKSRLLSDRFSAERPKGSFSTLEIQRTEQGDSAMYLCASSLPSGGAGAYNEQFFGPGTRLTVL.

The gene calls are TRBV20-1 and TRBJ2-5; D remains ambiguous. This CDR3 comprises 13 residues. Trimming took 7 bases from V and 3 from J, leaving 15 bases between them. Germline V CDR1 and CDR2: DFQATT, SNEGSKA (reference sequence). CDR3 loop: CSVVIRAEETQYF. CDR3 bases: TGCAGTGTCGTTATTAGGGCGGAAGAGACCCAGTACTTC.

This clonotype was seen a handful of times. The rearrangement uses TRBV6-5 and TRBJ2-7; a weak D match, TRBD1 (8 bases). This CDR3 has 17 amino acids. V lost 2 bases, J lost 3 bases, and 20 bases lay in between. Germline CDR1 MNHEY, CDR2 SVGAGI. CDR3 bases: TGTGCCAGCAGTTACGGGGGGGCAGGGGGCCTTGACTACGAGCAGTACTTC. This encodes CASSYGGAGGLDYEQYF.

The chain carries TRBV2 and TRBJ1-5, with 9 bases lining up with TRBD1. Germline values: CDR1 SNHLY, CDR2 FYNNEI. V lost 2 bases, J lost 7 bases, and 3 bases stayed unmatched. This CDR3 has 14 residues. CDR3 amino acids: CASSEPGQGQPQHF. DNA of the CDR3: TGTGCCAGCAGTGAACCGGGACAGGGACAGCCCCAGCATTTT.

The chain employs TRBV20-1 and TRBJ2-7, with 7 bases lining up with TRBD2. V shed 2 bases and J 4 bases; nucleotides not matched to a gene: 11. The CDR3 is made up of 15 amino acids. CDR1 and CDR2 (germline): DFQATT, SNEGSKA (reference sequence). As DNA, the CDR3 is TGCAGTGCTAGACACTCTACGGGCGGGGGTTACGAGCAGTACTTC. Amino acid sequence: CSARHSTGGGYEQYF.

The chain is built from TRBV7-2 and TRBJ1-2; D uncertain. V was trimmed by 1 base and J by 7 bases, leaving 10 bases between them. The CDR3 length is 13 residues. Germline CDR1 is SGHTA and CDR2 is FQGNSA. The CDR3 loop reads CASSLVGSGGYTF. The CDR3 bases are TGTGCCAGCAGCTTAGTAGGGTCTGGTGGCTACACCTTC.

The chain uses TRBV7-9 and TRBJ2-4, with D unclear. The J call could be wrong; TRBJ2-7 is a better fit for the DNA end. Germline loops: CDR1 SEHNR, CDR2 FQNEAQ (reference sequence). The CDR3 has 12 residues. The CDR3 spells CASSFGSFEQYF. As DNA, the CDR3 is TGTGCCAGCAGCTTTGGCAGCTTCGAGCAGTACTTC.

In this sample, this clonotype turned up a few times. The junction and the germline gene differ at one end; a read error may be behind it. The V call is TRBV4-3, the J call TRBJ2-3, with D perhaps being TRBD1 or TRBD2 (5 bases each). Looked up from germline, CDR1 is LGHNA and CDR2 is YSLEER. The CDR3 has 17 residues. The DNA of the CDR3 is TGCGTCAGCAGCCTCCAGGCGGGCAGGGAGTGGGCAGATACGCAGTATTTT. Protein: CVSSLQAGREWADTQYF.

Turning to this clonotype: At one of its ends the junction is not consistent with the germline gene, which may arise from a read error. The rearrangement links TRBV10-3 to TRBJ2-4, with D possibly TRBD1 on 6 matching bases. Judging by the DNA end, TRBJ2-7 fits better; the J call may be wrong. The germline V gene encodes CDR1 ENHRY and CDR2 SYGVKD. The CDR3 extends over 16 amino acids. CDR3 protein: CAVSESRQDLGYEQYF. DNA of the CDR3: TGTGCCGTCAGTGAGTCGAGACAGGATTTAGGCTACGAGCAGTACTTC.

This clonotype was counted a few times. The chain recombines TRBV15 with TRBJ2-3, with D uncertain. Trimming took 0 bases from V and 0 from J, leaving 10 bases between them. This CDR3 has 16 amino acids. The germline V gene has CDR1 LNHNV and CDR2 YYDKDF (reference sequence). The CDR3 DNA is TGTGCCACCAGCAGAGACCCGCAGGCAAGCACAGATACGCAGTATTTT. It yields the protein CATSRDPQASTDTQYF.

J is TRBJ2-1 and V is TRBV28; 11 bases align to TRBD2. The CDR3 has 18 residues. Germline lookup yields CDR1 MDHEN and CDR2 SYDVKM. V was clipped by 6 bases and J by 2 bases; unmatched bases: 12. The CDR3 bases are TGTGCCAGCAGCCCCGGCCTAGCGGGGGGCCCAACCTACAATGAGCAGTTCTTC. It is translated as CASSPGLAGGPTYNEQFF.

The chain joins TRBV20-1 to TRBJ2-7; D perhaps matches TRBD1 (5 bases). CDR3 length: 14 amino acids. Germline lookup yields CDR1 DFQATT and CDR2 SNEGSKA (reference sequence). Trimming left V 2 bases short and J 2 bases short, with 13 bases between. CDR3 nucleotides: TGCAGTGCTAGACGCCCAGGGCAAACCTACGAGCAGTACTTC. It translates to CSARRPGQTYEQYF.

The chain couples TRBV6-2 or TRBV6-3 to TRBJ1-5; 11 nucleotides agree with TRBD1. Per germline, CDR1 MNHEY and CDR2 SVGEGT. The V segment lost 8 bases and the J segment 6 bases; nucleotides outside the gene matches: 6. The CDR3 runs 14 residues. This CDR3 is CASGQGARRQPQHF. The CDR3, as DNA: TGTGCCAGCGGACAGGGGGCTAGGCGTCAGCCCCAGCATTTT.

The chain is built from TRBV11-2 and TRBJ1-1; D gene uncertain. CDR1 and CDR2 from the germline V gene are SGHAT and FQNNGV. V was clipped by 1 base and J by 6 bases, with 12 bases between them. The length of the CDR3 is 14 residues. CDR3 nucleotide sequence: TGTGCCAGCAGCTTAGCCATCATGGCCGCTGAAGCTTTCTTT. Translating gives CASSLAIMAAEAFF.

This clonotype came up many times. The V call is TRBV7-3, the J call TRBJ1-1; D gene unclear. This CDR3 is 13 amino acids long. The V end lost 1 base, the J end lost 5 bases, and 8 bases lay between the germline ends. CDR1 is SGHTA and CDR2 is FQGTGA in the germline V gene. The chain's CDR3 is CASSLNAGTEAFF. The CDR3 region has the DNA TGTGCCAGCAGCTTAAACGCGGGGACTGAAGCTTTCTTT.

This clonotype turned up a few times. The chain carries TRBV20-1 and TRBJ1-2; a possible D gene is TRBD1 (5 bases). There are 12 residues in the CDR3. Germline loops: CDR1 DFQATT, CDR2 SNEGSKA (reference sequence). CDR3: CSVIPGDYGYTF. Written as DNA, the CDR3 is TGCAGCGTCATACCGGGGGACTATGGCTACACCTTC.

The table lists this clonotype with a few counts. The chain recombines TRBV5-1 with TRBJ2-5; D is undetermined. The tail of the sequence fits TRBJ2-7 better, so the J call may be wrong. This CDR3 has 13 residues. Looked up from germline, CDR1 is SGHRS and CDR2 is YFSETQ. The CDR3 region is CASSLSLFYEQYF. CDR3 nucleotide sequence: TGCGCCAGCAGCTTGTCACTCTTCTACGAGCAGTACTTC.

CDR3 DNA: TGTGCCACCGGATACAGGGGCTCTAGCACAGATACGCAGTATTTT. Translating it yields CATGYRGSSTDTQYF. The chain has TRBV24-1 and TRBJ2-3, with TRBD1 matching over 7 bases. The CDR3 totals 15 residues. The germline gives CDR1 KGHDR, CDR2 SFDVKD. V dropped 9 bases and J dropped 0; count of bases not matched to a gene: 8.

Many counts were recorded for this clonotype. This chain connects TRBV7-2 to TRBJ2-3; no firm D call. V lost 1 base and J 5 bases, leaving 7 bases between the germline ends. Looked up from germline, CDR1 is SGHTA and CDR2 is FQGNSA. This CDR3 comprises 13 residues. CDR3 sequence reads: CASSLVRVDTQYF. DNA of the CDR3: TGTGCCAGCAGCTTAGTCCGTGTAGATACGCAGTATTTT.

This clonotype was detected only a few times. The gene calls are TRBV7-9 and TRBJ2-6, with 9 nucleotides matching TRBD1. From germline, CDR1 is SEHNR and CDR2 FQNEAQ (reference sequence). J was trimmed by 0 bases and V by 1 base; bases with no gene match: 10. The CDR3 length is 20 residues. CDR3 sequence: CASSLGGWTGESSGANVLTF. As DNA, the CDR3 is TGTGCCAGCAGCTTAGGTGGATGGACAGGGGAAAGCTCTGGGGCCAACGTCCTGACTTTC.

The V and J genes are TRBV9 and TRBJ1-1; D gene uncertain. CDR1 is SGDLS, CDR2 YYNGEE, per germline. This CDR3 comprises 15 residues. V gave up 4 bases and J gave up 1 base, with 14 bases separating them. The CDR3 DNA reads TGTGCCAGCAGCCCCGGAACTGAGGGGAACACTGAAGCTTTCTTT. Its protein product is CASSPGTEGNTEAFF.

The rearrangement links TRBV20-1 to TRBJ1-5; maybe TRBD1 (5 bases). This CDR3 comprises 12 residues. Germline V CDR1 and CDR2: DFQATT, SNEGSKA (reference sequence). Trimming removed 6 bases from V and 6 bases from J, with 12 bases in between. CDR3 amino acids: CSARRGGQPQHF. DNA of the CDR3: TGCAGTGCCCGGAGGGGAGGTCAGCCCCAGCATTTT.

This chain joins TRBV29-1 and TRBJ2-1; tentative D call: TRBD2 (5 bases). The CDR3 extends over 15 amino acids. CDR1 and CDR2 (germline): SQVTM, ANQGSEA. V was clipped by 4 bases and J by 5 bases, with 18 bases between them. In DNA form, the CDR3 reads TGCAGCGTTGGAGGCGGGCGCATTTCCAACAATGAGCAGTTCTTC. This gives the protein CSVGGGRISNNEQFF.

The chain has TRBV7-8 and TRBJ2-1; 10 bases fit TRBD2. Trimming removed 5 bases from V and 10 bases from J; junction bases left unmatched: 8. CDR3 length: 14 residues. Germline CDR1 and CDR2: SGHVS and FQNEAQ. The chain's CDR3 is CASSPIAGGEEQFF. The CDR3 DNA sequence: TGTGCCAGCAGCCCTATAGCGGGGGGAGAGGAGCAGTTCTTC.

In the case of this clonotype: Just one base apart from a much larger clone, this may be a read error. The chain combines TRBV7-2 with TRBJ2-5; D remains ambiguous. V was pared by 10 bases and J by 2 bases, with 17 bases between. Germline CDR1 and CDR2: SGHTA and FQGNSA. This CDR3 has 14 amino acids. The CDR3 is CANSYRTSQETQYF. Written as DNA, the CDR3 is TGTGCCAACAGTTACCGGACGTCTCAAGAGACCCAGTACTTC.